The next 21 T cell receptor beta chains were all read from a single sample in a study of shared clonotypes between healthy human individuals. Sequencing used immunoSEQ multiplex PCR; TCRdb keeps in-frame clones, though not all of them. Of hundreds of thousands of clones listed, 90% to 96% were seen once; the top ten hold 0.055% to 0.075%. The sample taken for sequencing was naive CD4+ T cells sorted from blood. Subset here: CD45RA+ positively selected. The source of these receptors is a young woman in good health.

The chain recombines TRBV28 with TRBJ1-2; 9 bases are a match to TRBD1. The ends lost 4 bases at V and 4 bases at J; junction bases unmatched: 1. Germline CDR1 reads MDHEN; CDR2 reads SYDVKM. The CDR3 is 13 amino acids. The CDR3 is CASSWDRVYGYTF. CDR3 bases: TGTGCCAGCAGTTGGGACAGGGTCTATGGCTACACCTTC.

The chain uses TRBV15 and TRBJ2-6, with 8 bases matching TRBD1. The CDR3 has 15 residues. Losses at the gene ends were 3 bases for V and 2 bases for J; bases not matched to a gene: 0. Germline assignment: CDR1 LNHNV and CDR2 YYDKDF (reference sequence). The CDR3 sequence: CATSSRGPGANVLTF. In nucleotides, the CDR3 is TGTGCCACCAGCAGCAGGGGGCCTGGGGCCAACGTCCTGACTTTC.

This clone has just one count. This chain joins TRBV14 and TRBJ2-3, with D possibly TRBD1 on 6 matching bases. The CDR3 has 16 residues. Trimming stripped 3 bases from V and 0 bases from J, with 13 bases between. The germline V gene has CDR1 SGHDN and CDR2 FVKESK. The CDR3: CASSHRTVTSTDTQYF. CDR3 bases: TGTGCCAGCAGCCATAGGACAGTCACTAGCACAGATACGCAGTATTTT.

J is TRBJ1-5 and V is TRBV28; D not certain. The V and J ends lost 1 base and 3 bases respectively, with 13 bases between them. Germline lookup yields CDR1 MDHEN and CDR2 SYDVKM. The CDR3 contains 16 residues. The CDR3 DNA is TGTGCCAGCAGTTTATCGGCGCCTAGGGCCAATCAGCCCCAGCATTTT. Translating it yields CASSLSAPRANQPQHF.

This chain joins TRBV2 and TRBJ2-1, with D unclear. The length of the CDR3 is 10 residues. In germline, CDR1 is SNHLY, CDR2 FYNNEI. The V end was cut by 6 bases, the J end by 6 bases, with 3 bases between. CDR3 protein: CASRTNEQFF. CDR3 in DNA: TGTGCCAGCAGGACCAATGAGCAGTTCTTC.

This clone was recorded once. The chain is built from TRBV7-9 and TRBJ2-3, with a weak D call TRBD1 (5 bases). CDR3 length: 13 amino acids. V was shortened by 5 bases and J by 0 bases, with 6 bases between the two germline ends. Germline V lookup: CDR1 SEHNR, CDR2 FQNEAQ (reference sequence). The CDR3 DNA reads TGTGCCAGCAGCCCAGGGAGCACAGATACGCAGTATTTT. Translation gives CASSPGSTDTQYF.

The gene calls are TRBV4-2 and TRBJ2-7; 7 bases are a match to TRBD1. The CDR3 sequence is 14 residues long. Germline V gene sequence: CDR1 LGHNA, CDR2 YNFKEQ. V was pared by 4 bases and J by 4 bases, with 7 bases of the junction left unmatched. The CDR3 here is CASSPTGTDYEQYF. The DNA for the CDR3 is TGTGCCAGCAGCCCCACCGGGACAGATTACGAGCAGTACTTC.

The chain links TRBV5-1 to TRBJ1-2, with 12 nucleotides matching TRBD1. The CDR3 sequence is 15 residues long. Germline CDR1 and CDR2: SGHRS and YFSETQ. Trimming at V came to 10 bases and at J to 7 bases, leaving 14 bases not matched to a gene. Written as DNA, the CDR3 is TGCGCCTCTTCCCCGGGACAGGGGGCTTTGGGTGGCTACACCTTC. Amino acids: CASSPGQGALGGYTF.

The V call is TRBV19, the J call TRBJ1-6; possibly TRBD1 for D (6 bases). Trimming pared 5 bases from V and 5 bases from J, leaving 10 bases between. The CDR3 contains 14 residues. Per the germline V gene, CDR1 is LNHDA and CDR2 is SQIVND (reference sequence). The DNA for the CDR3 is TGTGCCAGTAGTCTCGGGGGCCATAATTCACCCCTCCACTTT. Its protein is CASSLGGHNSPLHF.

This clone has a handful of counts. The genes are TRBV11-2 and TRBJ2-7; D call uncertain. V lost 3 bases, J lost 4 bases, and 4 bases lay in between. Germline assignment: CDR1 SGHAT and CDR2 FQNNGV. The CDR3 has 11 amino acids. The CDR3 DNA sequence: TGTGCCAGCAGCTTCACGTACGAGCAGTACTTC. This sequence encodes CASSFTYEQYF. The whole variable domain, filled in from reference TRBV11-2 and TRBJ2-7, reads EAGVAQSPRYKIIEKRQSVAFWCNPISGHATLYWYQQILGQGPKLLIQFQNNGVVDDSQLPKDRFSAERLKGVDSTLKIQPAKLEDSAVYLCASSFTYEQYFGPGTRLTVT.

V is TRBV28 and J is TRBJ2-5; D gene uncertain. Per the germline V gene, CDR1 is MDHEN and CDR2 is SYDVKM. V lost 4 bases to trimming and J lost 7 bases, with 16 bases between them. The CDR3 contains 14 residues. CDR3 nucleotides: TGTGCCAGCAGTTCCATCCGGACCGCCGGGACCCAGTACTTC. The encoded protein is CASSSIRTAGTQYF.

This clone was observed once. The rearrangement joins TRBV28 to TRBJ1-1; weak D call: TRBD1 (6 bases). Germline CDR1 MDHEN, CDR2 SYDVKM. This CDR3 is built from 14 residues. The V gene lost 1 base and the J gene lost 4 bases, with 10 bases spanning the gap. CDR3 in DNA: TGTGCCAGCAGTTTATCGGGCAGGGGCACTGAAGCTTTCTTT. Its translation is CASSLSGRGTEAFF.

This clone was picked up one time. The CDR3 loop is CASSVQGWGTEAFF. The CDR3 bases are TGCGCCAGCAGCGTTCAGGGATGGGGCACTGAAGCTTTCTTT. The chain uses TRBV5-1 and TRBJ1-1; possible D gene TRBD1, 5 bases. The CDR3 is 14 residues long. CDR1 is SGHRS, CDR2 YFSETQ, per germline. Trimming took off 4 bases at V and 4 bases at J, with 14 bases between the two ends.

The chain has TRBV28 and TRBJ2-1; TRBD2 agrees at 10 bases. CDR3 length: 15 amino acids. Germline CDR1 MDHEN, CDR2 SYDVKM. The V gene end was trimmed by 1 base and the J gene end by 6 bases; junction bases not matched to a gene: 3. As DNA, the CDR3 is TGTGCCAGCAGTTTATCTAGCGGGGGAACCAATGAGCAGTTCTTC. This sequence encodes CASSLSSGGTNEQFF.

The chain recombines TRBV2 with TRBJ2-7, with TRBD1 as a possible D gene (5 bases). The germline V and J ends were trimmed by 6 bases and 0 bases, with 12 bases remaining between them. The V gene's germline CDR1 is SNHLY and CDR2 FYNNEI. CDR3 length: 14 amino acids. Written as DNA, the CDR3 is TGTGCCAGCAGCCAACAGGAATACTCCTACGAGCAGTACTTC. It specifies CASSQQEYSYEQYF.

The chain uses TRBV28 and TRBJ2-2, with D perhaps assigned TRBD1 or TRBD2 (5 bases each). The CDR3 runs 15 residues. Germline CDR1 reads MDHEN; CDR2 reads SYDVKM. V lost 3 bases to trimming and J lost 6 bases, with 14 bases between them. CDR3 residues: CASSFPGLRAGELFF. The CDR3 region has the DNA TGTGCCAGCAGTTTTCCGGGGCTCCGCGCCGGGGAGCTGTTTTTT.

This chain uses TRBV7-9 with TRBJ2-5; D perhaps matches TRBD1 (6 bases). The CDR3 spans 15 residues. V gave up 1 base and J gave up 4 bases, with 13 bases separating them. The germline CDR1 and CDR2 sequences are SEHNR and FQNEAQ (reference sequence). CDR3 nucleotide sequence: TGTGCCAGCAGCTTAGGAGTTGGCAGGGGAGAGACCCAGTACTTC. Translation gives CASSLGVGRGETQYF. The full variable domain, with the rest looked up from reference TRBV7-9 and TRBJ2-5, is DTGVSQNPRHKITKRGQNVTFRCDPISEHNRLYWYRQTLGQGPEFLTYFQNEAQLEKSRLLSDRFSAERPKGSFSTLEIQRTEQGDSAMYLCASSLGVGRGETQYFGPGTRLLVL.

The chain carries TRBV7-3 and TRBJ2-3; TRBD2 might be the D (7 bases). This CDR3 is 16 amino acids long. Trimming shortened V by 5 bases and J by 1 base, and 16 bases separated the two germline ends. Germline values: CDR1 SGHTA, CDR2 FQGTGA. The CDR3 region has the DNA TGTGCCAGCAGCCAGAGACTAGCAGGGGGCACAGATACGCAGTATTTT. Translation gives CASSQRLAGGTDTQYF. Full variable domain (rest looked up from reference TRBV7-3 and TRBJ2-3): GAGVSQTPSNKVTEKGKYVELRCDPISGHTALYWYRQSLGQGPEFLIYFQGTGAADDSGLPNDRFFAVRPEGSVSTLKIQRTERGDSAVYLCASSQRLAGGTDTQYFGPGTRLTVL.

The chain links TRBV4-2 to TRBJ2-3; D is possibly TRBD1 (6 bases). The CDR3 is 17 amino acids. CDR1 LGHNA and CDR2 YNFKEQ come from the germline V gene. V lost 1 base to trimming and J lost 0 bases, with 14 bases between them. DNA of the CDR3: TGTGCCAGCAGCCAAGGTCTCGGACAGACTAGCACAGATACGCAGTATTTT. It is translated as CASSQGLGQTSTDTQYF.

The chain uses TRBV23-1 and TRBJ1-1, with D hard to call. TRBV23-1 is an ORF, with its function uncertain. The CDR3 covers 13 residues. V lost 3 bases to trimming and J lost 5 bases, with 10 bases between them. The CDR3 nucleotides read TGCGCCAGCAGTCATCGGGGATGGACTGAAGCTTTCTTT. Its translation is CASSHRGWTEAFF.

The chain recombines TRBV7-9 with TRBJ1-4; weak D call: TRBD1 (5 bases). Germline-derived CDR1 and CDR2 are SEHNR and FQNEAQ (reference sequence). The CDR3 contains 16 residues. The V end was cut by 1 base, the J end by 8 bases, with 17 bases between. In nucleotides, the CDR3 is TGTGCCAGCAGCTTAGATCTTGGGACTCACAGGGAAAAACTGTTTTTT. Translating it yields CASSLDLGTHREKLFF.